Listed below are T cell receptor beta chains from one sample, sequenced in a study of OX40 agonist ivuxolimab in advanced cancers. The data were produced by immunoSEQ multiplex PCR, yet TCRdb's version contains in-frame clones alone and is incomplete. Of over 75,000 clones in the sample, roughly nine tenths are singletons; the top ten hold about 8.7%. The material sequenced was CD4+ or CD8+ T cells sorted from blood, taken in a trial of the OX40 agonist ivuxolimab. All receptors come from an adult with an advanced solid tumor such as melanoma, head and neck, liver or kidney cancer. Each CDR3 is given with its conserved first and last residue. The D gene is left open where the match is weak. A row's size may be missing; if present it is once, few, many or a size class.

>TRBD2|TRBJ2-2|few|TRBV10-3
CAISETSGNTGELFF
TGTGCCATCAGTGAGACTAGCGGGAACACCGGGGAGCTGTTTTTT
>NA|TRBJ1-2|few|TRBV28
CASTRTASNYGYTF
TGTGCCAGCACCCGGACAGCTTCTAACTATGGCTACACCTTC
>NA|TRBJ1-5|NA|TRBV27
CASSPLDPGQPQHF
TGTGCCAGCAGTCCACTCGACCCGGGGCAGCCCCAGCATTTT
>NA|TRBJ1-3|NA|TRBV6-1
CASRSGDSGNTIYF
TGTGCCAGCAGGAGCGGGGACTCTGGAAACACCATATATTTT
>NA|TRBJ2-3|NA|TRBV7-9
CASSLVLAGADTQYF
TGTGCCAGCAGCTTAGTACTAGCAGGGGCAGATACGCAGTATTTT
>TRBD2|TRBJ2-1|NA|TRBV11-2
CASSLLSGTSGTAYNEQFF
TGTGCCAGCAGCTTACTCTCCGGGACTAGCGGTACGGCTTACAATGAGCAGTTCTTC
>NA|TRBJ2-7|NA|TRBV10-3
CASQDGSYEQYF
TGTGCCTCCCAGGACGGCTCCTACGAGCAGTACTTC
>NA|TRBJ2-7|NA|TRBV6-5
CASSYSGGGSYEQYF
TGTGCCAGCAGTTACTCGGGGGGCGGATCCTACGAGCAGTACTTC
>NA|TRBJ1-1|NA|TRBV27
CASSYTGYTEAFF
TGTGCCAGCAGTTACACAGGTTACACTGAAGCTTTCTTT
>TRBD2|TRBJ2-3|NA|TRBV30
CAWSAQLAGGADTQYF
TGTGCCTGGAGTGCCCAACTAGCGGGAGGTGCAGATACGCAGTATTTT
>NA|TRBJ2-1|NA|TRBV5-1
CASSDGTEGRHEQFF
TGCGCCAGCAGCGACGGGACTGAAGGGAGGCATGAGCAGTTCTTC
>TRBD1|TRBJ2-7|NA|TRBV10-2
CASSSGGSSSYEQYF
TGCGCCAGCAGCTCAGGGGGTTCCAGCTCCTACGAGCAGTACTTC
>NA|TRBJ1-2|NA|TRBV7-9
CASTGNYGYTF
TGTGCCAGCACGGGGAACTATGGCTACACCTTC
>NA|TRBJ1-5|NA|TRBV7-2
CASSLTGYGQPQHF
TGTGCCAGCAGCTTAACGGGGTACGGTCAGCCCCAGCATTTT
>TRBD1|TRBJ1-1|NA|TRBV12-5
CASGSRTGVAGTTEAFF
TGTGCTAGTGGTTCAAGGACAGGGGTTGCGGGGACCACTGAAGCTTTCTTT
>TRBD1|TRBJ2-1|NA|TRBV5-4
CASSSRDRDHEQFF
TGTGCCAGCAGCAGCCGGGACAGGGACCATGAGCAGTTCTTC
>NA|TRBJ1-2|NA|TRBV27
CASRDTGGYTF
TGTGCCAGCAGGGATACAGGGGGCTACACCTTC
>NA|TRBJ1-1|NA|TRBV7-9
CASSFGGDTEAFF
TGTGCCAGCAGCTTTGGGGGGGACACTGAAGCTTTCTTT
>NA|TRBJ2-3|NA|TRBV25-1
CASRTMGGSDTQYF
TGTGCCAGCAGGACGATGGGCGGCTCAGATACGCAGTATTTT
>TRBD1|TRBJ1-2|many|TRBV2
CASRRDRDGYGYTF
TGTGCCAGCAGACGGGACAGGGACGGCTATGGCTACACCTTC
>NA|TRBJ2-1|NA|TRBV29-1
CSVEVTGYNEQFF
TGCAGCGTTGAAGTGACGGGCTACAATGAGCAGTTCTTC
>NA|TRBJ2-1|NA|TRBV19
CASSAQTGDTDNEQFF
TGTGCCAGTAGTGCCCAGACAGGAGATACTGACAATGAGCAGTTCTTC
>NA|TRBJ2-1|NA|TRBV6-5
CASSYALSGYNEQFF
TGTGCCAGCAGTTACGCGCTATCGGGATACAATGAGCAGTTCTTC
>NA|TRBJ1-2|NA|TRBV6-6
CASSPGGQERYTF
TGTGCCAGCAGCCCCGGGGGCCAGGAGCGCTACACCTTC
>TRBD1|TRBJ1-5|NA|TRBV19
CASSKTGGGNQPQHF
TGTGCCAGTAGTAAGACAGGGGGCGGCAATCAGCCCCAGCATTTT
>NA|TRBJ2-7|NA|TRBV9
CASSVGQTGEQYF
TGTGCCAGCAGCGTAGGGCAGACCGGCGAGCAGTACTTC
>TRBD1|TRBJ1-5|few|TRBV7-8
CASSSLGQGGNQPQHF
TGTGCCAGCAGCTCTCTCGGACAGGGGGGCAATCAGCCCCAGCATTTT
>NA|TRBJ2-3|NA|TRBV7-9
CASSLGGSDTQYF
TGTGCCAGCAGCTTAGGGGGCTCAGATACGCAGTATTTT
>NA|TRBJ2-7|NA|TRBV6-5
CASSYVRDTSYEQYF
TGTGCCAGCAGTTACGTCCGGGACACCTCCTACGAGCAGTACTTC
>NA|TRBJ2-7|NA|TRBV7-9
CASSFSSARGFYEQYF
TGTGCCAGCAGCTTTAGCAGCGCTAGGGGGTTTTACGAGCAGTACTTC
>NA|TRBJ2-3|NA|TRBV6-5
CASSYSGSPVADTQYF
TGTGCCAGCAGTTACTCGGGCTCCCCAGTCGCAGATACGCAGTATTTT
>TRBD1|TRBJ1-3|NA|TRBV18
CASSPTTGSGNTIYF
TGTGCCAGCTCACCTACGACAGGGTCGGGAAACACCATATATTTT
>NA|TRBJ2-7|NA|TRBV30
CAWSVVIGNEQYF
TGTGCCTGGAGTGTGGTCATCGGAAACGAGCAGTACTTC
>NA|TRBJ2-1|NA|TRBV5-4
CASSLLGEQFF
TGTGCCAGCAGCTTGCTCGGGGAGCAGTTCTTC
>NA|TRBJ2-3|NA|TRBV10-3
CAIVYLRDIGTDTQYF
TGTGCCATCGTTTACCTCCGGGACATAGGCACAGATACGCAGTATTTT
>NA|TRBJ2-3|NA|TRBV27
CASSLSEALDTQYF
TGTGCCAGCAGTTTATCGGAGGCTTTGGATACGCAGTATTTT